Listed below are T cell receptor beta chains from one sample, sequenced in a study of blood T cells in healthy people across ages. TCRdb redid the calling of the 5' RACE reads with MiXCR, one entry per CDR3 protein. Among some 860,000 distinct CDR3 sequences listed, roughly 56% were seen once. The sample was blood. These receptors originate from a man in his forties in good health. Both conserved end residues are part of each CDR3. The D gene is left open where the match is weak. Size values are once, few and many counts, or a class for expanded clones, and some rows have none.

v_call	d_call	clone_size	j_call	cdr3_aa	cdr3_nt
TRBV7-2	TRBD1	NA	TRBJ2-1	CASSIGQGVNEQFF	TGTGCCAGCAGCATAGGACAGGGTGTAAATGAGCAGTTCTTC
TRBV20-1	TRBD2	NA	TRBJ2-7	CSARDHSGDPYEQYF	TGCAGTGCTAGAGATCACAGCGGGGACCCCTACGAGCAGTACTTC
TRBV28	NA	few	TRBJ2-5	CASSPEGGVFQETQYF	TGTGCCAGCAGTCCCGAGGGGGGGGTTTTCCAAGAGACCCAGTACTTC
TRBV9	TRBD2	few	TRBJ2-7	CASSQLAGGYEQYF	TGTGCCAGCAGCCAACTAGCGGGAGGTTACGAGCAGTACTTC
TRBV24-1	NA	NA	TRBJ2-3	CATSDSRGRPTTDTQYF	TGTGCCACCAGTGATTCTAGGGGCAGGCCGACCACAGATACGCAGTATTTT
TRBV25-1	NA	few	TRBJ2-5	CASSDQTLQHETQYF	TGTGCCAGCAGTGATCAGACCCTACAGCACGAGACCCAGTACTTC
TRBV25-1	NA	NA	TRBJ1-2	CASKEAGEGYTF	TGTGCCAGCAAAGAGGCAGGGGAAGGCTACACCTTC
TRBV6-2/TRBV6-3	NA	NA	TRBJ2-3	CASSHTADTQYF	TGTGCCAGCAGCCACACGGCGGATACGCAGTATTTT
TRBV5-1	NA	NA	TRBJ1-1	CASSPQGSDTEAFF	TGCGCCAGCAGCCCCCAGGGATCCGACACTGAAGCTTTCTTT
TRBV4-2	TRBD2	NA	TRBJ2-5	CASSQEGTSGFYVQYF	TGTGCCAGCAGCCAAGAGGGGACTAGCGGGTTCTACGTGCAGTACTTC
TRBV27	NA	NA	TRBJ2-1	CASSLWSDLRNEQFF	TGTGCCAGCAGTTTATGGTCAGACTTGCGGAATGAGCAGTTCTTC
TRBV29-1	NA	NA	TRBJ2-3	CSVEDLAGMTDTQYF	TGCAGCGTTGAAGATCTTGCCGGGATGACAGATACGCAGTATTTT
TRBV5-1	TRBD1	NA	TRBJ2-6	CASILQPGGLGSGANVLTF	TGCGCCAGCATCTTACAACCAGGGGGCCTTGGCTCTGGGGCCAACGTCCTGACTTTC
TRBV20-1	NA	NA	TRBJ1-6	CSARDVTLYNSPLHF	TGCAGTGCTAGAGATGTTACATTATATAATTCACCCCTCCACTTT
TRBV11-2	NA	few	TRBJ2-3	CAEGGFASTDTQYF	TGTGCCGAAGGGGGTTTCGCTAGCACAGATACGCAGTATTTT
TRBV9	TRBD2	NA	TRBJ2-1	CASGASGRNEQFF	TGTGCCAGCGGGGCTAGCGGCCGCAATGAGCAGTTCTTC
TRBV20-1	NA	NA	TRBJ1-2	CSARNRSLGGYTF	TGCAGTGCTAGAAACAGGTCCCTTGGTGGCTACACCTTC
TRBV5-5	NA	NA	TRBJ2-5	CASSLVFDFVETQYF	TGTGCCAGCAGCTTGGTCTTCGATTTCGTCGAGACCCAGTACTTC
TRBV3-1	NA	few	TRBJ2-2	CASSQVEIVTGELFF	TGTGCCAGCAGCCAAGTGGAGATCGTCACCGGGGAGCTGTTTTTT
TRBV5-6	NA	NA	TRBJ2-1	CASSDDMVGDEQFF	TGTGCCAGCAGCGATGACATGGTTGGGGATGAGCAGTTCTTC
TRBV6-5	NA	NA	TRBJ2-4	CASRSPGGSKNIQYF	TGTGCCAGCAGATCACCAGGGGGGTCCAAAAACATTCAGTACTTC
TRBV7-8	NA	NA	TRBJ1-2	CASSLTRDEGGYTF	TGTGCCAGCAGCTTAACGCGGGACGAGGGTGGCTACACCTTC
TRBV4-2	NA	NA	TRBJ1-6	CASSHRQVNSPLHF	TGTGCCAGCAGCCATCGACAGGTTAATTCACCCCTCCACTTT
TRBV20-1	TRBD1	NA	TRBJ1-5	CSARPDQGGSNQPQHF	TGCAGTGCTAGACCTGACCAGGGGGGAAGCAATCAGCCCCAGCATTTT
TRBV20-1	TRBD2	NA	TRBJ2-5	CSARAIAGSVETQYF	TGCAGTGCTAGAGCCATAGCGGGGAGTGTAGAGACCCAGTACTTC
TRBV7-2	NA	NA	TRBJ1-2	CASSLYASRDNGYTF	TGTGCCAGCAGCTTATATGCCTCCAGGGATAACGGCTACACCTTC
TRBV14	TRBD1	NA	TRBJ2-7	CASSQLDRVNYEQYF	TGTGCCAGCAGCCAGCTTGACAGGGTCAACTACGAGCAGTACTTC
TRBV28	NA	NA	TRBJ2-1	CASSLQGGSYEQFF	TGTGCCAGCAGTTTACAGGGGGGCTCCTACGAGCAGTTCTTC
TRBV20-1	NA	NA	TRBJ2-1	CSAQERDSYNEQFF	TGCAGTGCCCAGGAGAGGGATTCCTACAATGAGCAGTTCTTC
TRBV6-6	NA	NA	TRBJ2-7	CASSFKRSSEQYF	TGTGCCAGCAGTTTTAAACGATCGAGCGAGCAGTACTTC
TRBV2	TRBD2	few	TRBJ2-3	CASSRLTSGAGDTQYF	TGTGCCAGCAGCCGCTTGACTAGCGGGGCTGGAGATACGCAGTATTTT
TRBV27	NA	once	TRBJ2-7	CASSLLGGRAYEQYF	TGTGCCAGCAGTTTACTGGGGGGCCGGGCCTACGAGCAGTACTTC
TRBV5-1	TRBD1	few	TRBJ2-5	CASRDRVLSLRETQYF	TGCGCCAGCAGGGACAGGGTTTTGTCGTTGCGGGAGACCCAGTACTTC
TRBV6-2/TRBV6-3	TRBD2	few	TRBJ2-7	CASRSGLAETLYEQYF	TGTGCCAGCAGATCAGGACTAGCGGAGACCCTCTACGAGCAGTACTTC
TRBV18	NA	NA	TRBJ1-6	CASSPPDSYNSPLHF	TGTGCCAGCTCACCGCCGGACTCCTATAATTCACCCCTCCACTTT
TRBV12-3/TRBV12-4	NA	few	TRBJ1-1	CASSLIGGTEAFF	TGTGCCAGCAGTTTGATCGGGGGCACTGAAGCTTTCTTT
TRBV20-1	NA	NA	TRBJ2-3	CSARPDRGTDTQYF	TGCAGTGCCCGCCCGGACAGAGGCACAGATACGCAGTATTTT
TRBV6-5	NA	few	TRBJ2-5	CASSMDIEETQYF	TGTGCCAGCAGTATGGACATAGAAGAGACCCAGTACTTC
TRBV5-1	TRBD1	NA	TRBJ1-6	CASGTGTGYSPLHF	TGCGCCAGCGGAACCGGGACAGGCTATTCACCCCTCCACTTT
TRBV4-2	TRBD1	NA	TRBJ1-5	CASSRKTGINQPQHF	TGTGCCAGCAGCCGTAAGACAGGGATCAATCAGCCCCAGCATTTT
TRBV6-1	TRBD1	NA	TRBJ2-5	CASSESYRGSETQYF	TGTGCCAGCAGTGAAAGTTACAGGGGGTCAGAGACCCAGTACTTC
TRBV4-1	NA	few	TRBJ2-7	CASSHPPGRTYEQYF	TGCGCCAGCAGCCATCCTCCGGGACGGACCTACGAGCAGTACTTC
TRBV20-1	NA	few	TRBJ2-5	CSASGSPIEAQYF	TGCAGTGCTAGCGGGTCCCCTATCGAGGCCCAGTACTTC
TRBV4-3	NA	few	TRBJ2-1	CASSPGRGPYNEQFF	TGCGCCAGCAGCCCCGGGAGAGGACCCTACAATGAGCAGTTCTTC
TRBV11-3	TRBD2	NA	TRBJ2-5	CASTRGVRETQYF	TGTGCCAGCACCCGGGGGGTTCGCGAGACCCAGTACTTC
TRBV6-5	NA	NA	TRBJ1-2	CASSAHGQGGGYTF	TGTGCCAGCAGTGCACACGGGCAGGGAGGTGGCTACACCTTC
TRBV29-1	NA	NA	TRBJ2-1	CSGEGRSYNEQFF	TGCAGCGGCGAAGGGCGCTCCTACAATGAGCAGTTCTTC
TRBV3-1	NA	few	TRBJ1-5	CASSQERYNQPQHF	TGTGCCAGCAGCCAAGAGCGGTACAATCAGCCCCAGCATTTT
TRBV7-9	NA	NA	TRBJ1-2	CASSWGDGYTF	TGTGCCAGCTCATGGGGTGATGGCTACACCTTC
TRBV20-1	TRBD1	NA	TRBJ2-7	CSARVQGARDEQYF	TGCAGTGCTAGAGTACAGGGGGCGAGGGACGAGCAGTACTTC
TRBV5-1	NA	NA	TRBJ1-1	CASSFLGMNTEAFF	TGCGCCAGCAGCTTTCTGGGGATGAACACTGAAGCTTTCTTT